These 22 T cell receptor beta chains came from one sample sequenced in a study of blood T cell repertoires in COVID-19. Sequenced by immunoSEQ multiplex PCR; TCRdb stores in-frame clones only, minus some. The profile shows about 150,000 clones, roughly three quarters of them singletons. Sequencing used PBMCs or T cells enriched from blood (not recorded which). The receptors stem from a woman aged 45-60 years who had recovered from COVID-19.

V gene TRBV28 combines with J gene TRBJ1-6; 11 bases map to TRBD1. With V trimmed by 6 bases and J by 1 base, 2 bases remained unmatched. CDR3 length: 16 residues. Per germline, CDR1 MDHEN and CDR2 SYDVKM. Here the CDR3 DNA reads TGTGCCAGCAGGGACAGGGGGCTGTCCTATAATTCACCCCTCCACTTT. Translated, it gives CASRDRGLSYNSPLHF.

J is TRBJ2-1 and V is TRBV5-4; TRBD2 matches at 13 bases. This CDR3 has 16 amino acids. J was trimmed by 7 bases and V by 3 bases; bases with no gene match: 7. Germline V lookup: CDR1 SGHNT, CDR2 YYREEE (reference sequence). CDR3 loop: CASSSLAGGQANEQFF. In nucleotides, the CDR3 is TGTGCCAGCAGCTCACTAGCGGGGGGGCAGGCGAATGAGCAGTTCTTC.

The CDR3 region is CASKSDGGRMGNQPQHF. DNA for the CDR3: TGTGCCAGCAAGTCTGACGGGGGACGGATGGGCAATCAGCCCCAGCATTTT. The rearrangement links TRBV2 to TRBJ1-5; maybe TRBD1 (5 bases). The germline gives CDR1 SNHLY, CDR2 FYNNEI. This CDR3 is 17 amino acids long. Trimming stripped 7 bases from V and 2 bases from J, with 21 bases between.

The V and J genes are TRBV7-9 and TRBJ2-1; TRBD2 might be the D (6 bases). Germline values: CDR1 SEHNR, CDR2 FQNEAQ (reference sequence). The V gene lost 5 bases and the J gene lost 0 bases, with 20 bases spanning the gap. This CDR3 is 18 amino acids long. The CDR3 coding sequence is TGTGCCAGCAGCCCTCGCGGAACGCGGGGAAGCTCCTACAATGAGCAGTTCTTC. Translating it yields CASSPRGTRGSSYNEQFF.

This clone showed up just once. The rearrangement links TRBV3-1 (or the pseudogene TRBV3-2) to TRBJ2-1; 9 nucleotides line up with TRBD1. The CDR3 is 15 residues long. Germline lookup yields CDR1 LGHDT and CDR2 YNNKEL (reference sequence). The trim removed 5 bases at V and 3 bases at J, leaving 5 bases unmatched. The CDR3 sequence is CASSVRDRDYNEQFF. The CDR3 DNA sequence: TGTGCCAGCAGCGTCCGGGACAGGGACTACAATGAGCAGTTCTTC.

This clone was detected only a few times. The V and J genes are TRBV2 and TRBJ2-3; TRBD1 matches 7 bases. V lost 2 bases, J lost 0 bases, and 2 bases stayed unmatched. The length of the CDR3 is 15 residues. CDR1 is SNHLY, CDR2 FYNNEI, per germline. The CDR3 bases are TGTGCCAGCAGTGAAACGGGACAGAGCACAGATACGCAGTATTTT. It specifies CASSETGQSTDTQYF.

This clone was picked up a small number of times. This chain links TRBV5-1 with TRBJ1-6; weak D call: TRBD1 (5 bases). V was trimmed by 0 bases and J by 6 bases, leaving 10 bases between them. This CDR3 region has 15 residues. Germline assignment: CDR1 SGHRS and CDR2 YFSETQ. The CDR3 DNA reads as TGCGCCAGCAGCTTGGAAGACAGTGGTAATTCACCCCTCCACTTT. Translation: CASSLEDSGNSPLHF.

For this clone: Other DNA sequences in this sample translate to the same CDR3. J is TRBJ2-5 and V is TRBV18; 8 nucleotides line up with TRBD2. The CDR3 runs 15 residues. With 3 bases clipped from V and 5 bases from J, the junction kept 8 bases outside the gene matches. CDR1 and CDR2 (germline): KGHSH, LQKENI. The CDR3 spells CASSPGRGGRETQYF. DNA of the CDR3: TGTGCCAGCTCACCGGGACGGGGGGGCCGGGAGACCCAGTACTTC.

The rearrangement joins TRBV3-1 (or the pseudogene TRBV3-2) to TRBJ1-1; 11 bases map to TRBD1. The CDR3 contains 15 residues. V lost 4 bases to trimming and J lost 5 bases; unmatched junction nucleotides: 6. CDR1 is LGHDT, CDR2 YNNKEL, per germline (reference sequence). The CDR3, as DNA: TGTGCCAGCAGCCCACGGGACAGGGGGGGGACTGAAGCTTTCTTT. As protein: CASSPRDRGGTEAFF.

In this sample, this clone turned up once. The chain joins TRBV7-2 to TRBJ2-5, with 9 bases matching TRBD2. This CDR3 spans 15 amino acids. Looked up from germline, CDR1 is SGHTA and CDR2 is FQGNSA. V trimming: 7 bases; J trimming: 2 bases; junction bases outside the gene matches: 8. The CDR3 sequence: CASTPLAGQQETQYF. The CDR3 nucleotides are TGTGCCAGCACCCCTCTAGCGGGGCAACAAGAGACCCAGTACTTC. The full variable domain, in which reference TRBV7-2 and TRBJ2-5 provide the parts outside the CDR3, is GAGVSQSPSNKVTEKGKDVELRCDPISGHTALYWYRQSLGQGLEFLIYFQGNSAPDKSGLPSDRFSAERTGGSVSTLTIQRTQQEDSAVYLCASTPLAGQQETQYFGPGTRLLVL.

In DNA, the CDR3 is TGCGCCAGCAGCTCGGGACAGGGGGCATTAGGTACCGGGGAGCTGTTTTTT. Residues: CASSSGQGALGTGELFF. The rearrangement links TRBV5-1 to TRBJ2-2, with 12 bases lining up with TRBD1. Unmatched junction bases numbered 8, after V lost 3 bases and J lost 5 bases. From germline, CDR1 is SGHRS and CDR2 YFSETQ. The CDR3 spans 17 residues. Full variable domain (outside the CDR3, taken from reference TRBV5-1 and TRBJ2-2): KAGVTQTPRYLIKTRGQQVTLSCSPISGHRSVSWYQQTPGQGLQFLFEYFSETQRNKGNFPGRFSGRQFSNSRSEMNVSTLELGDSALYLCASSSGQGALGTGELFFGEGSRLTVL.

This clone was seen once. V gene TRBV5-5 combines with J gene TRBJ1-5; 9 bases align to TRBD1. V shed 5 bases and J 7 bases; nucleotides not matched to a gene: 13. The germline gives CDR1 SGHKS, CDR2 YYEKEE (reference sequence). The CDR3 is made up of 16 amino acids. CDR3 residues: CASSNSDRGRRQPQHF. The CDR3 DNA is TGTGCCAGCAGTAACTCGGACAGGGGTCGACGGCAGCCCCAGCATTTT.

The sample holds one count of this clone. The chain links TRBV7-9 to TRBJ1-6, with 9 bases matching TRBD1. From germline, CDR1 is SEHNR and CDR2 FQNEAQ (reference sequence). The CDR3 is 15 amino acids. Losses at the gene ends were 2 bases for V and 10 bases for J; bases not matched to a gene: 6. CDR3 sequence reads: CASSLRQGGDSPLHF. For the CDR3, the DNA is TGTGCCAGCAGCTTACGACAGGGGGGTGACTCACCCCTCCACTTT.

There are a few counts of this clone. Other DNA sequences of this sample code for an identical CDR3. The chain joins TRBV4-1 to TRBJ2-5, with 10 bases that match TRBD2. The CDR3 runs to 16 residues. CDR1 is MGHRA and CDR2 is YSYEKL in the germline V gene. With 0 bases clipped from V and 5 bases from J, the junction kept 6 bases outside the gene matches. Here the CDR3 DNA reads TGCGCCAGCAGCCAAGACATTGGACTAGCGGCGGAGACCCAGTACTTC. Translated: CASSQDIGLAAETQYF.

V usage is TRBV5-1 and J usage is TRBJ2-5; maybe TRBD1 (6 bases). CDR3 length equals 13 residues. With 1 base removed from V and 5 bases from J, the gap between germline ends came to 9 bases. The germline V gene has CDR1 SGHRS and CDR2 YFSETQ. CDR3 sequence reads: CASSLPGVETQYF. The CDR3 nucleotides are TGCGCCAGCAGCTTGCCAGGGGTCGAGACCCAGTACTTC.

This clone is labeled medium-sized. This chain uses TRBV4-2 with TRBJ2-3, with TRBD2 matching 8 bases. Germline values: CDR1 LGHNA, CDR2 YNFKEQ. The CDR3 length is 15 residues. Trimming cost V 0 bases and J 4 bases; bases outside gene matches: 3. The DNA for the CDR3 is TGTGCCAGCAGCCAAGATCGGGGGGGCCCAGATACGCAGTATTTT. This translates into CASSQDRGGPDTQYF.

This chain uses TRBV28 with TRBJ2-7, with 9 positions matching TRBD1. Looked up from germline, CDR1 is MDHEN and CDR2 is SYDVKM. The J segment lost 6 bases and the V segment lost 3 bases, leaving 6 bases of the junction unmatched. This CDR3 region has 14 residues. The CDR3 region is CASSLDPTGGEQYV. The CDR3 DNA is TGTGCCAGCAGTTTGGACCCGACAGGGGGCGAGCAGTACGTC.

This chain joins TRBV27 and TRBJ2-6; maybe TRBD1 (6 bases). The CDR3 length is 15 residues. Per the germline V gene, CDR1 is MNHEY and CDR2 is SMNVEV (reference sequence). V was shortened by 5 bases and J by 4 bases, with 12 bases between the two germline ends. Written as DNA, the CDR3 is TGTGCCAGCAGTACTCAGGGGAGCGGGGCCAACGTCCTGACTTTC. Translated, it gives CASSTQGSGANVLTF.

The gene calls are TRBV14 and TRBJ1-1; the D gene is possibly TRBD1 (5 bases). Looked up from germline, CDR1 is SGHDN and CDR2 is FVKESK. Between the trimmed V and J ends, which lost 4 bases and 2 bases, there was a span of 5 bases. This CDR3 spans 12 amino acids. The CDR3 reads CASSRGNTEAFF. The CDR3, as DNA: TGTGCCAGCAGCCGGGGCAACACTGAAGCTTTCTTT.

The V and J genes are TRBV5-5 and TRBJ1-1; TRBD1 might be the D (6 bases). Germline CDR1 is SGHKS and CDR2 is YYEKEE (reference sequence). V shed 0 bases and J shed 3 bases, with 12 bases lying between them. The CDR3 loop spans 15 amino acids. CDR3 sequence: CASSLEGGLHTEAFF. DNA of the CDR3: TGTGCCAGCAGCTTGGAAGGGGGACTACACACTGAAGCTTTCTTT.

The CDR3 sequence: CASSLVLEGEQYF. The CDR3 DNA reads as TGTGCCAGCAGCTTAGTACTAGAAGGCGAGCAGTACTTC. The chain combines TRBV11-2 with TRBJ2-7; TRBD2 is a possible D gene (5 bases). V lost 1 base, J lost 6 bases, and 10 bases lay in between. Per the germline V gene, CDR1 is SGHAT and CDR2 is FQNNGV. The CDR3 consists of 13 residues. Supplemented by reference TRBV11-2 and TRBJ2-7, the full variable domain reads EAGVAQSPRYKIIEKRQSVAFWCNPISGHATLYWYQQILGQGPKLLIQFQNNGVVDDSQLPKDRFSAERLKGVDSTLKIQPAKLEDSAVYLCASSLVLEGEQYFGPGTRLTVT.

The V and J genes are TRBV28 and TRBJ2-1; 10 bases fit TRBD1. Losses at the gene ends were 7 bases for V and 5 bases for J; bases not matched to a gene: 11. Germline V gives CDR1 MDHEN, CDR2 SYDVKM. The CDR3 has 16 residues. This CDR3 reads CASNEDRGYVNNEQFF. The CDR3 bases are TGTGCCAGCAATGAGGACAGGGGGTATGTGAACAATGAGCAGTTCTTC.